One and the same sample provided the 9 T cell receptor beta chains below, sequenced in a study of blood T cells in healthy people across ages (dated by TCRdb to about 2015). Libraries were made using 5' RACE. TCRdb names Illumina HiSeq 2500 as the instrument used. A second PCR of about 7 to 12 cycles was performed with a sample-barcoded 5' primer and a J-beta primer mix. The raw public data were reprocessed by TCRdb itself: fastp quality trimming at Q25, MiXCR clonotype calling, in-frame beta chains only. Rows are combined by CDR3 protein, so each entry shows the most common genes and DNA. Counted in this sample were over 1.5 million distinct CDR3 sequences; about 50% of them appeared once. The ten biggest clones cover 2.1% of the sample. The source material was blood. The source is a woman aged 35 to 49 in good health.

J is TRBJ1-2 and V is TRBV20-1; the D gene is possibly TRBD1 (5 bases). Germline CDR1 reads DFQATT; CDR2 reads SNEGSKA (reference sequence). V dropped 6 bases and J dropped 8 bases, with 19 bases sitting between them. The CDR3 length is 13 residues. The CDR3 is CSARLVLTEGYTF. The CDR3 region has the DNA TGCAGTGCCAGACTCGTTCTGACAGAGGGCTACACCTTC.

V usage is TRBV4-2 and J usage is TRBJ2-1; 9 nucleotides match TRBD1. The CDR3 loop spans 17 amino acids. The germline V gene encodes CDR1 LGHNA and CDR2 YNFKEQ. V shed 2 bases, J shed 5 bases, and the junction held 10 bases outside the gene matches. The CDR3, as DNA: TGTGCCAGCAGCCAACAACCCGGACAGGGGCCCGACAATGAGCAGTTCTTC. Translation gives CASSQQPGQGPDNEQFF.

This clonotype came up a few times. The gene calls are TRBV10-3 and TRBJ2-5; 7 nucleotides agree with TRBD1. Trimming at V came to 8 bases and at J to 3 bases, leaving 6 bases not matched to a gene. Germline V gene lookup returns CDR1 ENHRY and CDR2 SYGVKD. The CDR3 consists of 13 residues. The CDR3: CAIGGDSKETQYF. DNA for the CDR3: TGTGCCATCGGTGGGGACAGTAAAGAGACCCAGTACTTC.

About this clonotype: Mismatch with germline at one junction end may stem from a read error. This CDR3 is CVSTWGGGTDTQYF. The CDR3 bases are TGTGTCAGCACCTGGGGCGGGGGCACAGATACGCAGTATTTT. The chain couples TRBV12-3 or TRBV12-4 to TRBJ2-3, with a tentative D call TRBD2 (6 bases). The CDR3 is 14 amino acids.

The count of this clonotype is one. CDR3 amino acids: CASSDGQGAYQPQHF. CDR3 bases: TGTGCCAGCAGTGATGGACAGGGGGCATATCAGCCCCAGCATTTT. The rearrangement joins TRBV27 to TRBJ1-5, with 11 nucleotides matching TRBD1. Germline V gives CDR1 MNHEY, CDR2 SMNVEV (reference sequence). Germline trimming cut 5 bases from V and 5 bases from J; bases unmatched to any gene: 5. This CDR3 has 15 residues.

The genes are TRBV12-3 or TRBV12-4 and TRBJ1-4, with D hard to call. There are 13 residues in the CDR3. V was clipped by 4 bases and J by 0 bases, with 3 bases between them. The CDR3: CASSSPTNEKLFF. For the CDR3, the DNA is TGTGCCAGCAGTTCCCCAACTAATGAAAAACTGTTTTTT.

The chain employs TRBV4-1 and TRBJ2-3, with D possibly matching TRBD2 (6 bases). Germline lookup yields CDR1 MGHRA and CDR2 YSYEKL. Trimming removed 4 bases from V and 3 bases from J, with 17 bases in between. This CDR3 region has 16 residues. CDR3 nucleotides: TGCGCCAGCAGCCTCCCGACCCGGGAGAGAACAGATACGCAGTATTTT. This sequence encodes CASSLPTRERTDTQYF.

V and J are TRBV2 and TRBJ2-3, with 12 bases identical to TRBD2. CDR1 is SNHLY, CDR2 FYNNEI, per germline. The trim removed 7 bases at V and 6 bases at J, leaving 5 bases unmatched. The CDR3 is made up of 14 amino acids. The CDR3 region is CASNLAGGPDTQYF. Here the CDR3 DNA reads TGTGCCAGCAACCTAGCGGGGGGGCCCGATACGCAGTATTTT.

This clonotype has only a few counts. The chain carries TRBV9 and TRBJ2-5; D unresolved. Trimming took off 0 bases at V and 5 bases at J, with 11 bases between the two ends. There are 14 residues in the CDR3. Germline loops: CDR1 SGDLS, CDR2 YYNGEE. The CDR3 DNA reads TGTGCCAGCAGCGTAGGCGGATCAAGGGAGACCCAGTACTTC. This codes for CASSVGGSRETQYF.